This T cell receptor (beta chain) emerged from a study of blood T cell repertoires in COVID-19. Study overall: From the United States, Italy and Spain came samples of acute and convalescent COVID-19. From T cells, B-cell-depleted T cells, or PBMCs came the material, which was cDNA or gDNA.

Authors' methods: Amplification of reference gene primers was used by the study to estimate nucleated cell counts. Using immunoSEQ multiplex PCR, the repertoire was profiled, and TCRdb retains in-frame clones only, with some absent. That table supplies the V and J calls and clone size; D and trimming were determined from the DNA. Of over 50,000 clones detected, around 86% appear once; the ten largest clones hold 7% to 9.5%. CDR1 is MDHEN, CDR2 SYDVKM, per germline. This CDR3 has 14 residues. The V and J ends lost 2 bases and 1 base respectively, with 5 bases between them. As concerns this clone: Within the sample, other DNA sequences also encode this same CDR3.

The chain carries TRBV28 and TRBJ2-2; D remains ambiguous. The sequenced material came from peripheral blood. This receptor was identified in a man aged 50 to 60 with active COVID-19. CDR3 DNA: TGTGCCAGCAGTTTAGGGCAGAACACCGGGGAGCTGTTTTTT. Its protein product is CASSLGQNTGELFF.